Listed here is a single T cell receptor beta chain. The antigen is undetermined. These data come from a study of T-cell memory formation after mild COVID-19. Whole-study context: Most TCR clusters belonged to a single donor.

The study, taken as a whole, reports: Some clones that responded turned up in pre-infection memory, which suggests that cross-reactive memory joined in. CD4/CD8 balance held among clones contracting day 15 to 85, and later expanders leaned CD4+.

TCR alpha and TCR beta cDNA libraries with sample barcodes and UMIs came from 5'RACE using constant-segment primers. In TCRdb, the 5' RACE reads were re-called with MiXCR into one record per CDR3 protein. The sample holds roughly 450,000 distinct CDR3 sequences, around a sixth seen once. Germline trimming cut 3 bases from V and 0 bases from J; bases unmatched to any gene: 7. This CDR3 region has 16 residues. Germline V gene sequence: CDR1 LNHDA, CDR2 SQIVND (reference sequence). Sequences were obtained from PBMCs or a T cell subset sorted from them (not recorded which). The chain couples TRBV19 to TRBJ2-7, with 8 bases fitting TRBD2. The clonotype comes from an adult woman who had mild COVID-19 (a few samples of this study predate the infection). Cell type and time point are not known. The DNA for the CDR3 is TGTGCCAGTAGTATCTGGGGGCTAGCGGGCTCCTACGAGCAGTACTTC. Its protein product is CASSIWGLAGSYEQYF.